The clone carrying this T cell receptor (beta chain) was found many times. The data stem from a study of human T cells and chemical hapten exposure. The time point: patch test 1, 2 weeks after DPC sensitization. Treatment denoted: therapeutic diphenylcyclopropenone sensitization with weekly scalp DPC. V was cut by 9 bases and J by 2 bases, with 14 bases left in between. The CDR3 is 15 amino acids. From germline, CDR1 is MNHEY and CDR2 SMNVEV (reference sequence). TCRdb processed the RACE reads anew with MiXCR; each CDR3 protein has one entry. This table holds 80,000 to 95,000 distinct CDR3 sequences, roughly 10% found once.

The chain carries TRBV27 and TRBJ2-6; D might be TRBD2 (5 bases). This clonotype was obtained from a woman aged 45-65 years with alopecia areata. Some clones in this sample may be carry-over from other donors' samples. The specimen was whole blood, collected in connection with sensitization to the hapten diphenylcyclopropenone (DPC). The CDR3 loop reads CASCHRGAGANVLTF. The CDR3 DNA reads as TGTGCCAGTTGCCACCGGGGTGCTGGGGCCAACGTCCTGACTTTC.